The text below deals with one T cell receptor beta chain. Its antigen is not identified. Germline-derived CDR1 and CDR2 are SGHTA and FQGNSA. The V end lost 3 bases, the J end lost 4 bases, and 12 bases lay between the germline ends. The CDR3 runs to 14 residues. The sample is drawn from a study of PD-1 blockade in classical Hodgkin lymphoma. Overall study: Nivolumab was administered to patients intravenously at 3 mg/kg every 2 weeks.

Sequencing used immunoSEQ multiplex PCR; TCRdb keeps in-frame clones, though not all of them. Among around 57,000 clones listed, roughly nine tenths were seen once. The time point was: cycle 4 day 1 (C4D1), after more than five weeks of nivolumab. Every one of the patients relapsed after autologous stem cell transplantation (brentuximab vedotin exposure was variable). General observations from the study: Healthy donors were reported to have higher baseline TCR diversity than newly diagnosed patients.

The chain joins TRBV7-2 to TRBJ2-5; maybe TRBD1 (6 bases). This clonotype was obtained from a human donor with classical Hodgkin lymphoma. Here the sequenced sample was peripheral blood mononuclear cells (PBMCs), taken before the fourth cycle of nivolumab. The CDR3 DNA reads TGTGCCAGCAGCTTTCAGCTGGGGGCAGAGACCCAGTACTTC. Translating gives CASSFQLGAETQYF. Supplemented by reference TRBV7-2 and TRBJ2-5, the full variable domain reads GAGVSQSPSNKVTEKGKDVELRCDPISGHTALYWYRQSLGQGLEFLIYFQGNSAPDKSGLPSDRFSAERTGGSVSTLTIQRTQQEDSAVYLCASSFQLGAETQYFGPGTRLLVL.